The rows below give T cell receptor beta chains drawn from one sample of a study of blood T cell repertoires in COVID-19. The protocol was immunoSEQ multiplex PCR, while the TCRdb copy is restricted to in-frame clones and leaves out a portion. The sample has about 350,000 clones; approximately 89% are singletons. The sequenced material came from peripheral blood. These receptors were taken from a woman in her sixties with COVID-19, enrolled during active disease. Each CDR3 is given without its conserved first and last residue. Clone size is stated in some rows and not others, as once, few, many or a class when expanded.

clone_size: NA
v_call: TRBV15
j_call: TRBJ2-1
cdr3_length: 11
cdr3_aa: ATSGNSGGKEF

clone_size: NA
v_call: TRBV3-1/TRBV3-2
j_call: TRBJ1-2
cdr3_length: 14
cdr3_aa: ASSQGPGQGAGGYT

clone_size: NA
v_call: TRBV11-1
j_call: TRBJ1-2
cdr3_length: 13
cdr3_aa: ASSLDRTGTYGYT

clone_size: NA
v_call: TRBV11-3
j_call: TRBJ1-5
cdr3_length: 15
cdr3_aa: ASSLDFWVPGDPAQH

clone_size: NA
v_call: TRBV6-6
j_call: TRBJ1-2
cdr3_length: 12
cdr3_aa: ASSYGQGNYGYT

clone_size: NA
v_call: TRBV5-6
j_call: TRBJ1-4
cdr3_length: 13
cdr3_aa: ASSLDTGYSEKLF

clone_size: NA
v_call: TRBV3-1/TRBV3-2
j_call: TRBJ2-5
cdr3_length: 13
cdr3_aa: ASSQGSPGQGSQY

clone_size: once
v_call: TRBV7-9
j_call: TRBJ1-1
cdr3_length: 12
cdr3_aa: ASSLSTMNTEAF

clone_size: NA
v_call: TRBV19
j_call: TRBJ1-2
cdr3_length: 10
cdr3_aa: ASSNRDYGYT

clone_size: NA
v_call: TRBV5-1
j_call: TRBJ2-5
cdr3_length: 13
cdr3_aa: ASSSYRGMGETQY

clone_size: NA
v_call: TRBV5-8
j_call: TRBJ1-2
cdr3_length: 12
cdr3_aa: ASSRDQGAFGYT

clone_size: NA
v_call: TRBV6-5
j_call: TRBJ1-1
cdr3_length: 14
cdr3_aa: ASSYSRGGGYGEAF

clone_size: NA
v_call: TRBV19
j_call: TRBJ1-5
cdr3_length: 15
cdr3_aa: ASSPSTRGGVGQPQH

clone_size: NA
v_call: TRBV5-6
j_call: TRBJ1-6
cdr3_length: 14
cdr3_aa: ASSLGPGQVNSPLH

clone_size: NA
v_call: TRBV5-1
j_call: TRBJ1-2
cdr3_length: 12
cdr3_aa: ASSLGDRNYGYT

clone_size: NA
v_call: TRBV24-1
j_call: TRBJ2-3
cdr3_length: 14
cdr3_aa: ATSEPGTPNTDTQY

clone_size: NA
v_call: TRBV10-1
j_call: TRBJ2-3
cdr3_length: 14
cdr3_aa: ASSDGTGGVTDTQY

clone_size: NA
v_call: TRBV5-1
j_call: TRBJ2-7
cdr3_length: 13
cdr3_aa: ASSQAWGQGYEQY

clone_size: NA
v_call: TRBV7-2
j_call: TRBJ1-2
cdr3_length: 15
cdr3_aa: ASSSGDRLGTGRGYT

clone_size: NA
v_call: TRBV9
j_call: TRBJ2-7
cdr3_length: 13
cdr3_aa: ASSVAPQGWYEQY

clone_size: NA
v_call: TRBV6-5
j_call: TRBJ1-2
cdr3_length: 12
cdr3_aa: ASSYSTTGGGYT

clone_size: NA
v_call: TRBV24-1
j_call: TRBJ2-3
cdr3_length: 14
cdr3_aa: ATSDSGGVSADTQY

clone_size: NA
v_call: TRBV9
j_call: TRBJ2-2
cdr3_length: 12
cdr3_aa: ASSVGPSFGELF

clone_size: few
v_call: TRBV19
j_call: TRBJ1-2
cdr3_length: 10
cdr3_aa: ATRTDRYGYT

clone_size: NA
v_call: TRBV15
j_call: TRBJ2-1
cdr3_length: 11
cdr3_aa: ATSTDSSNEQF

clone_size: NA
v_call: TRBV30
j_call: TRBJ1-3
cdr3_length: 12
cdr3_aa: AWSVRGILNTIY

clone_size: NA
v_call: TRBV27
j_call: TRBJ1-1
cdr3_length: 11
cdr3_aa: ASSYTGNTEAF

clone_size: NA
v_call: TRBV6-5
j_call: TRBJ1-3
cdr3_length: 13
cdr3_aa: ASSPAGGLGNTIY

clone_size: NA
v_call: TRBV29-1
j_call: TRBJ2-7
cdr3_length: 12
cdr3_aa: SVEFQGNSYEQY

clone_size: NA
v_call: TRBV3-1/TRBV3-2
j_call: TRBJ2-1
cdr3_length: 11
cdr3_aa: ASTARGGAEQF

clone_size: NA
v_call: TRBV19
j_call: TRBJ1-2
cdr3_length: 12
cdr3_aa: ASSIDDSPYGYT

clone_size: few
v_call: TRBV7-6
j_call: TRBJ2-7
cdr3_length: 13
cdr3_aa: ASSLMGQGFYEQY

clone_size: NA
v_call: TRBV6-4
j_call: TRBJ2-2
cdr3_length: 13
cdr3_aa: ASSSSGGAAGELF

clone_size: NA
v_call: TRBV30
j_call: TRBJ1-6
cdr3_length: 10
cdr3_aa: AWSRQGIGLH

clone_size: NA
v_call: TRBV5-6
j_call: TRBJ1-3
cdr3_length: 13
cdr3_aa: ASSSQGAAGNTIY

clone_size: NA
v_call: TRBV10-3
j_call: TRBJ2-7
cdr3_length: 12
cdr3_aa: AISTGTSGVEQY

clone_size: NA
v_call: TRBV6-6
j_call: TRBJ1-2
cdr3_length: 14
cdr3_aa: ASRPYGQTQNYGYT

clone_size: NA
v_call: TRBV23-1
j_call: TRBJ1-1
cdr3_length: 11
cdr3_aa: ASSHLVNTEAF

clone_size: few
v_call: TRBV5-1
j_call: TRBJ1-1
cdr3_length: 12
cdr3_aa: ASSTKGVNTEAF